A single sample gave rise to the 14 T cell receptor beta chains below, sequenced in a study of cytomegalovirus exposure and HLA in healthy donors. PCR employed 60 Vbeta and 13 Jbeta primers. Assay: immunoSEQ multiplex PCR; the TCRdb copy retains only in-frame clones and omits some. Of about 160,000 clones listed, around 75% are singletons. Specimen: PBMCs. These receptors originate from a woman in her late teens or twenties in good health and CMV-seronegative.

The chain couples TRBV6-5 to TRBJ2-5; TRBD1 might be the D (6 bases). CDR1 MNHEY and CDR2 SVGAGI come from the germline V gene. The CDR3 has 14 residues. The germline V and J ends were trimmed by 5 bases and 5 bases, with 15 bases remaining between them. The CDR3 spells CASSQGPFRETQYF. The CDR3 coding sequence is TGTGCCAGCAGTCAGGGGCCTTTCCGGGAGACCCAGTACTTC.

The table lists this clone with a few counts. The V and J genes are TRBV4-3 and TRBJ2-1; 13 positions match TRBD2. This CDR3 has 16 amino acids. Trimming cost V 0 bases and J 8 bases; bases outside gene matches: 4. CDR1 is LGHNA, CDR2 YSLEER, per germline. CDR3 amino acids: CASSQELAGGLYEQFF. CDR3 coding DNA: TGCGCCAGCAGCCAAGAACTAGCGGGGGGGCTTTATGAGCAGTTCTTC.

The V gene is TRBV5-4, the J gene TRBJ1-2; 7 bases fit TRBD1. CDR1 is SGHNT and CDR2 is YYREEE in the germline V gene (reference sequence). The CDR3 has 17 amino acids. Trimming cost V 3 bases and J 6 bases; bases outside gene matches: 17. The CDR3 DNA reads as TGTGCCAGCAGCTCACATAATGAGGCGACAGGGAAGGATGGCTACACCTTC. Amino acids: CASSSHNEATGKDGYTF.

The CDR3 nucleotides are TGTGCCAGCAGCCCCTGGGCAGGATCCTACGAGCAGTACTTC. Translating it yields CASSPWAGSYEQYF. The V and J genes are TRBV11-2 and TRBJ2-7, with D unclear. CDR3 length equals 14 residues. Germline V gives CDR1 SGHAT, CDR2 FQNNGV. Trimming left V 5 bases short and J 1 base short, with 12 bases between.

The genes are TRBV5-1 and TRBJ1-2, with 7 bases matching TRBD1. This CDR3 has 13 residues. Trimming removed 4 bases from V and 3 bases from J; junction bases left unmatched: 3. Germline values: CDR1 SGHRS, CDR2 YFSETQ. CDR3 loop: CASSETGDYGYTF. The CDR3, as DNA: TGCGCCAGCAGCGAAACAGGGGACTATGGCTACACCTTC.

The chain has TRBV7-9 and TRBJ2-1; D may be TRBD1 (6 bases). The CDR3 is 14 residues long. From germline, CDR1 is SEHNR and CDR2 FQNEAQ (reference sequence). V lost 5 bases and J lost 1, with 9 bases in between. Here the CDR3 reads CASSLDRSYNEQFF. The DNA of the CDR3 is TGTGCCAGCAGCCTAGACAGGTCCTACAATGAGCAGTTCTTC.

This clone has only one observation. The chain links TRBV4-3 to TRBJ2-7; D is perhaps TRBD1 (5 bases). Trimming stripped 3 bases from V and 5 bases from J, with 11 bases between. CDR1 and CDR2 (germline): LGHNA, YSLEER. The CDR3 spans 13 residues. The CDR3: CASSQGRINEQYF. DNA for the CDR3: TGCGCCAGCAGCCAGGGGCGAATCAACGAGCAGTACTTC.

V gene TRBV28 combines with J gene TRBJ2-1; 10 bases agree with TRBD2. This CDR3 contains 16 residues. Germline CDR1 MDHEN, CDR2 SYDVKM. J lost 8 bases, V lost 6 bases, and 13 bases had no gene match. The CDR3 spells CASRHGTASGSYEQFF. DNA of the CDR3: TGTGCCAGCAGACACGGGACGGCTAGCGGGAGCTATGAGCAGTTCTTC.

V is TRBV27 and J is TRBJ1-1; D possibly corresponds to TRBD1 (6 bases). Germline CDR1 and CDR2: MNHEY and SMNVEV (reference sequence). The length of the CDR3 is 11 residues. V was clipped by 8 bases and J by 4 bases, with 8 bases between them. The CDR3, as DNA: TGTGCCAGCGGCAGGGGCACTGAAGCTTTCTTT. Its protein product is CASGRGTEAFF.

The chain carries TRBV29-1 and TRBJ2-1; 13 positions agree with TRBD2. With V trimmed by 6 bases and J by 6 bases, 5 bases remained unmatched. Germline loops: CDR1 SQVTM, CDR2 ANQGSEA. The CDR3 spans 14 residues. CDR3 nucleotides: TGCAGCGTCGCCGGGACTAGCGGGATCAATGAGCAGTTCTTC. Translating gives CSVAGTSGINEQFF.

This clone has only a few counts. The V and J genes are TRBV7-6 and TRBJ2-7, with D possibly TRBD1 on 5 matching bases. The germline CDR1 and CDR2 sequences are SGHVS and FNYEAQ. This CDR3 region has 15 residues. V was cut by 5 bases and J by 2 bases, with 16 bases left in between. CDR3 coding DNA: TGTGCCAGCAGCCTTGGGGCAGGGTTAACCTACGAGCAGTACGTC. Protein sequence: CASSLGAGLTYEQYV.

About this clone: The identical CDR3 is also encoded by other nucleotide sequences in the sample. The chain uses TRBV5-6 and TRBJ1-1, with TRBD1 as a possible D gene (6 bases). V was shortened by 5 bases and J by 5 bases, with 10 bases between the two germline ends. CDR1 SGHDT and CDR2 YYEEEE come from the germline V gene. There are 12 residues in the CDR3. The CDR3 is CASSRGFTEAFF. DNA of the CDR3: TGTGCCAGCAGTAGGGGGTTTACTGAAGCTTTCTTT.

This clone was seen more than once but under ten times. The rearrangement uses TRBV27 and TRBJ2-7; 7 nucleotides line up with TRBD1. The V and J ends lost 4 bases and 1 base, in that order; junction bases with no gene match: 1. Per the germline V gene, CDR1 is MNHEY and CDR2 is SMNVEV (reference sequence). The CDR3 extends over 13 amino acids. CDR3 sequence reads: CASSWTGSYEQYF. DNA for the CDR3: TGTGCCAGCAGTTGGACAGGATCCTACGAGCAGTACTTC.

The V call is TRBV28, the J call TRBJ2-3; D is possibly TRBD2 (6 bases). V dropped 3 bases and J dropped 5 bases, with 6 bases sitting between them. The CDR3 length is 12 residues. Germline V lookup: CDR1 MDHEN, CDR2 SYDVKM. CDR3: CASSLGGDTQYF. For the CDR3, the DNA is TGTGCCAGCAGTTTGGGGGGAGATACGCAGTATTTT.